Below are 19 T cell receptor beta chains sequenced from a single sample in a study of T cell responses to AZD1222 COVID-19 vaccine. Assay used: immunoSEQ multiplex PCR; TCRdb lists only in-frame clones, some missing. The sample records 45,000 or so clones, 83% being singletons. Sequenced material: peripheral blood, taken on day 0 of AZD1222 vaccination. The receptors stem from an adult in good health.

V and J are TRBV25-1 and TRBJ2-1, with 9 bases that match TRBD1. The germline V gene has CDR1 MGHDK and CDR2 SYGVNS. The CDR3 extends over 14 amino acids. V was clipped by 6 bases and J by 6 bases; unmatched bases: 6. The CDR3 nucleotides read TGTGCCAGCAGGACAGGGGGGTCTCCCAATGAGCAGTTCTTC. It is translated as CASRTGGSPNEQFF.

This chain joins TRBV28 and TRBJ2-2, with D uncertain. The germline V and J ends were trimmed by 5 bases and 4 bases, with 11 bases remaining between them. The CDR3 runs 14 residues. The V gene's germline CDR1 is MDHEN and CDR2 SYDVKM. As DNA, the CDR3 is TGTGCCAGCAGTCCTCGATGGAGCACCGGGGAGCTGTTTTTT. Protein: CASSPRWSTGELFF.

The V call is TRBV12-1, the J call TRBJ2-7. TRBV12-1 is designated a pseudogene. The CDR3 totals 15 residues. The CDR3 here is CASSPSRGDSYEQYF. Written as DNA, the CDR3 is TGTGCCAGCAGCCCTTCTAGGGGGGACTCCTACGAGCAGTACTTC.

This clone appeared once. The chain recombines TRBV21-1 with TRBJ1-5; the table gives TRBD1 as D, unverified against the DNA. TRBV21-1 counts as a pseudogene. This CDR3 spans 15 amino acids. The CDR3 here is CASSKEGYSNQPQHF. The CDR3 bases are TGTGCCAGCAGCAAAGAGGGGTATAGCAATCAGCCCCAGCATTTT.

The chain recombines TRBV6-5 with TRBJ2-7, with D maybe TRBD2 (6 bases). CDR3 length: 15 residues. Germline-derived CDR1 and CDR2 are MNHEY and SVGAGI. Deletions cut 5 bases from V and 3 bases from J, with 17 bases between. For the CDR3, the DNA is TGTGCCAGCAGTAACCCAAACCGGGGGTACTACGAGCAGTACTTC. Translation: CASSNPNRGYYEQYF.

The V gene is TRBV5-1, the J gene TRBJ1-2; D might be TRBD1 (6 bases). This CDR3 contains 13 residues. Germline-derived CDR1 and CDR2 are SGHRS and YFSETQ. Trimming left V 0 bases short and J 5 bases short, with 8 bases between. Here the CDR3 DNA reads TGCGCCAGCAGCTTGGACAGGGAGTATGGCTACACCTTC. Protein product: CASSLDREYGYTF.

This chain joins TRBV10-2 and TRBJ1-1; no clear D. V lost 2 bases and J 2 bases, leaving 12 bases between the germline ends. Germline V gene data show CDR1 as WSHSY and CDR2 as SAAADI. This CDR3 contains 15 residues. The CDR3 nucleotides are TGCGCCAGCAGTGAGGCGGGTTATGGAAACACTGAAGCTTTCTTT. As protein: CASSEAGYGNTEAFF.

This chain connects TRBV3-1 (or the pseudogene TRBV3-2) to TRBJ2-1, with D possibly TRBD2 on 5 matching bases. V lost 1 base to trimming and J lost 15 bases, with 13 bases between them. Germline CDR1 LGHDT, CDR2 YNNKEL (reference sequence). This CDR3 comprises 12 residues. The CDR3 reads CASSQGGAMPFF. The CDR3 bases are TGTGCCAGCAGCCAAGGGGGAGCGATGCCGTTCTTC.

This chain connects TRBV28 to TRBJ1-2, with D unclear. CDR1 is MDHEN and CDR2 is SYDVKM in the germline V gene. There are 17 residues in the CDR3. V lost 3 bases and J 0 bases, leaving 17 bases between the germline ends. The CDR3 coding sequence is TGTGCCAGCAGTTTGCCCGTGGACGGACCAACTAACTATGGCTACACCTTC. It yields the protein CASSLPVDGPTNYGYTF.

The chain carries TRBV6-5 and TRBJ2-1, with D unresolved. V was pared by 1 base and J by 4 bases, with 8 bases between. Germline V gene sequence: CDR1 MNHEY, CDR2 SVGAGI. The CDR3 spans 14 residues. CDR3 residues: CASSYLEPYNEQFF. The CDR3 nucleotides are TGTGCCAGCAGTTACTTGGAACCTTACAATGAGCAGTTCTTC.

This clone was seen once. This rearrangement joins TRBV5-1 to TRBJ2-7; possible D gene TRBD1, 6 bases. V was clipped by 0 bases and J by 3 bases, with 16 bases between them. The germline V gene encodes CDR1 SGHRS and CDR2 YFSETQ. The length of the CDR3 is 16 residues. The DNA for the CDR3 is TGCGCCAGCAGCTTGGCAGGGGCGGACGTGGGCTACGAGCAGTACTTC. It specifies CASSLAGADVGYEQYF.

CDR3 residues: CASNRGGADTGELFF. CDR3 coding DNA: TGTGCCAGTAATCGCGGGGGGGCGGACACCGGGGAGCTGTTTTTT. The chain recombines TRBV19 with TRBJ2-2; 9 bases align to TRBD2. Germline V CDR1 and CDR2: LNHDA, SQIVND (reference sequence). The CDR3 contains 15 residues. Losses at the gene ends were 7 bases for V and 3 bases for J; bases not matched to a gene: 6.

This clone has only one observation. V is TRBV20-1 and J is TRBJ1-3; D is unclear. The CDR3 contains 11 residues. Germline-derived CDR1 and CDR2 are DFQATT and SNEGSKA (reference sequence). Trimming removed 3 bases from V and 6 bases from J, with 6 bases in between. CDR3 DNA sequence: TGCAGTGCTAGGCAAGAAAACACCATATATTTT. As protein: CSARQENTIYF.

The chain employs TRBV7-9 and TRBJ1-5, with a tentative D call TRBD1 (5 bases). This CDR3 has 15 residues. CDR1 is SEHNR, CDR2 FQNEAQ, per germline (reference sequence). Trimming pared 2 bases from V and 5 bases from J, leaving 13 bases between. CDR3 bases: TGTGCCAGCAGCTTAACACAGGCGGGTGATCAGCCCCAGCATTTT. This sequence encodes CASSLTQAGDQPQHF.

J is TRBJ1-4 and V is TRBV28, with a tentative D call TRBD1 (5 bases). From germline, CDR1 is MDHEN and CDR2 SYDVKM. The CDR3 spans 13 residues. V was clipped by 10 bases and J by 5 bases, with 14 bases between them. CDR3 region: CATHLGRNEKLFF. The CDR3 region has the DNA TGTGCCACCCATCTGGGGCGAAATGAAAAACTGTTTTTT.

The chain has TRBV19 and TRBJ1-2, with D unresolved. Looked up from germline, CDR1 is LNHDA and CDR2 is SQIVND (reference sequence). The CDR3 contains 14 residues. The V and J ends lost 3 bases and 4 bases respectively, with 12 bases between them. Here the CDR3 reads CASSIPRGVYGYTF. For the CDR3, the DNA is TGTGCCAGTAGTATCCCCCGGGGAGTCTATGGCTACACCTTC.

The gene calls are TRBV19 and TRBJ2-1; 8 bases fit TRBD2. Germline V gene data show CDR1 as LNHDA and CDR2 as SQIVND (reference sequence). CDR3 length equals 18 residues. Trimming at V came to 1 base and at J to 6 bases, leaving 14 bases not matched to a gene. For the CDR3, the DNA is TGTGCCAGTAGTATAGCCATGGCCGGGACTAGGAGCCTCAATGAGCAGTTCTTC. Protein: CASSIAMAGTRSLNEQFF.

The V call is TRBV7-6, the J call TRBJ2-1; 7 bases map to TRBD1. Unmatched junction bases numbered 5, after V lost 0 bases and J lost 0 bases. The germline V gene has CDR1 SGHVS and CDR2 FNYEAQ. CDR3 size: 17 residues. CDR3 residues: CASSLAPGQSSYNEQFF. DNA of the CDR3: TGTGCCAGCAGCTTAGCGCCGGGACAGAGCTCCTACAATGAGCAGTTCTTC.

The chain uses TRBV7-2 and TRBJ2-5; D not certain. This CDR3 has 16 amino acids. Looked up from germline, CDR1 is SGHTA and CDR2 is FQGNSA. V dropped 2 bases and J dropped 2 bases, with 15 bases sitting between them. This CDR3 is CASSLSGSPPQETQYF. The DNA for the CDR3 is TGTGCCAGCAGCTTATCCGGGTCCCCCCCACAAGAGACCCAGTACTTC.